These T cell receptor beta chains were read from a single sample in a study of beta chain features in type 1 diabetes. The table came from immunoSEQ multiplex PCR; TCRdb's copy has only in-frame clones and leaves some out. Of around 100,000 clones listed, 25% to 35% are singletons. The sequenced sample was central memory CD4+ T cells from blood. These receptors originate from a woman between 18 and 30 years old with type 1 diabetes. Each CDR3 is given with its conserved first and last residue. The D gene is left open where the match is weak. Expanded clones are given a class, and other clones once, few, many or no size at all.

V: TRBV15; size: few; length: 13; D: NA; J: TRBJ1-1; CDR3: CATGLEVNTEAFF; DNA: TGTGCCACAGGACTGGAAGTGAACACTGAAGCTTTCTTT
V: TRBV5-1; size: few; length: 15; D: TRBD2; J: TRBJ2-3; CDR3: CASSKAGVGVDTQYF; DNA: TGCGCCAGCAGTAAGGCGGGAGTAGGTGTAGATACGCAGTATTTT
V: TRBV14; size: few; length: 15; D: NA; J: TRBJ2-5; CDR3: CASSRPGLLQETQYF; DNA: TGTGCCAGCAGCCGACCGGGACTCCTACAAGAGACCCAGTACTTC
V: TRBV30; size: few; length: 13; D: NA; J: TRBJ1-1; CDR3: CAWSGTVNTEAFF; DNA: TGTGCCTGGAGTGGGACAGTGAACACTGAAGCTTTCTTT
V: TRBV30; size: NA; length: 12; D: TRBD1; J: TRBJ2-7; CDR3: CAWSKGAYEQYF; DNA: TGTGCCTGGAGTAAGGGGGCGTACGAGCAGTACTTC
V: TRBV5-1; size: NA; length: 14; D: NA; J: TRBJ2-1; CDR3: CASRSGTPYNEQFF; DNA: TGCGCCAGCCGTTCCGGGACTCCCTACAATGAGCAGTTCTTC
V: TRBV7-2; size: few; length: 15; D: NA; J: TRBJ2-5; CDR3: CASTGRGVLRETQYF; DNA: TGTGCCAGCACCGGACGGGGTGTGCTAAGGGAGACCCAGTACTTC
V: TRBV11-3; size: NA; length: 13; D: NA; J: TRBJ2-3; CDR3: CASSSRWTDTQYF; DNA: TGTGCCAGCAGCTCCCGGTGGACAGATACGCAGTATTTT
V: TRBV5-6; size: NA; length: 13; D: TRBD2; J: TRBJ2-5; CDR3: CASSLDDAGAQYF; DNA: TGTGCCAGCAGCTTGGATGACGCGGGAGCCCAGTACTTC
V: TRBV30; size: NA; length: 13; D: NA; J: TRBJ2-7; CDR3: CAWSRGQGSEQYF; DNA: TGTGCCTGGAGTAGAGGGCAGGGGAGCGAGCAGTACTTC
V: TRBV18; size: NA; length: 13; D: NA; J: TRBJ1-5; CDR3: CASSDSSNQPQHF; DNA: TGTGCCAGCTCAGACAGTTCCAATCAGCCCCAGCATTTT
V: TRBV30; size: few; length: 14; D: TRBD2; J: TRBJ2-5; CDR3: CAWSFRGEAETQYF; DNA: TGTGCCTGGAGCTTCCGGGGGGAGGCCGAGACCCAGTACTTC
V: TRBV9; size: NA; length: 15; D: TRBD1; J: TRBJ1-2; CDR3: CASSGPGQGGYGYTF; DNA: TGTGCCAGCAGCGGGCCGGGACAGGGCGGGTATGGCTACACCTTC
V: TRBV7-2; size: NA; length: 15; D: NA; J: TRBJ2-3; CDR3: CASSPGAGNTDTQYF; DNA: TGTGCCAGCAGCCCAGGGGCAGGTAACACAGATACGCAGTATTTT
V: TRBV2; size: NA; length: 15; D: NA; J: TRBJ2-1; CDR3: CASRPTGSSYNEQFF; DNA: TGTGCCAGCAGACCAACAGGGAGCTCCTACAATGAGCAGTTCTTC